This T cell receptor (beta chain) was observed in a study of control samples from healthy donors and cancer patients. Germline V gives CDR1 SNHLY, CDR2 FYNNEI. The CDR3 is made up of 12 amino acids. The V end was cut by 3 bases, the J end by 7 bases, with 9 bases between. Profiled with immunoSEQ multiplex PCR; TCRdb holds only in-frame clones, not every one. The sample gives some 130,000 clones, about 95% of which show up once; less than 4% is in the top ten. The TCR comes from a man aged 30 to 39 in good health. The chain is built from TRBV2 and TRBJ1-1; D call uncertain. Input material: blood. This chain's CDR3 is CASSDYGNEAFF. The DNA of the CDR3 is TGTGCCAGCAGTGATTATGGTAATGAAGCTTTCTTT.